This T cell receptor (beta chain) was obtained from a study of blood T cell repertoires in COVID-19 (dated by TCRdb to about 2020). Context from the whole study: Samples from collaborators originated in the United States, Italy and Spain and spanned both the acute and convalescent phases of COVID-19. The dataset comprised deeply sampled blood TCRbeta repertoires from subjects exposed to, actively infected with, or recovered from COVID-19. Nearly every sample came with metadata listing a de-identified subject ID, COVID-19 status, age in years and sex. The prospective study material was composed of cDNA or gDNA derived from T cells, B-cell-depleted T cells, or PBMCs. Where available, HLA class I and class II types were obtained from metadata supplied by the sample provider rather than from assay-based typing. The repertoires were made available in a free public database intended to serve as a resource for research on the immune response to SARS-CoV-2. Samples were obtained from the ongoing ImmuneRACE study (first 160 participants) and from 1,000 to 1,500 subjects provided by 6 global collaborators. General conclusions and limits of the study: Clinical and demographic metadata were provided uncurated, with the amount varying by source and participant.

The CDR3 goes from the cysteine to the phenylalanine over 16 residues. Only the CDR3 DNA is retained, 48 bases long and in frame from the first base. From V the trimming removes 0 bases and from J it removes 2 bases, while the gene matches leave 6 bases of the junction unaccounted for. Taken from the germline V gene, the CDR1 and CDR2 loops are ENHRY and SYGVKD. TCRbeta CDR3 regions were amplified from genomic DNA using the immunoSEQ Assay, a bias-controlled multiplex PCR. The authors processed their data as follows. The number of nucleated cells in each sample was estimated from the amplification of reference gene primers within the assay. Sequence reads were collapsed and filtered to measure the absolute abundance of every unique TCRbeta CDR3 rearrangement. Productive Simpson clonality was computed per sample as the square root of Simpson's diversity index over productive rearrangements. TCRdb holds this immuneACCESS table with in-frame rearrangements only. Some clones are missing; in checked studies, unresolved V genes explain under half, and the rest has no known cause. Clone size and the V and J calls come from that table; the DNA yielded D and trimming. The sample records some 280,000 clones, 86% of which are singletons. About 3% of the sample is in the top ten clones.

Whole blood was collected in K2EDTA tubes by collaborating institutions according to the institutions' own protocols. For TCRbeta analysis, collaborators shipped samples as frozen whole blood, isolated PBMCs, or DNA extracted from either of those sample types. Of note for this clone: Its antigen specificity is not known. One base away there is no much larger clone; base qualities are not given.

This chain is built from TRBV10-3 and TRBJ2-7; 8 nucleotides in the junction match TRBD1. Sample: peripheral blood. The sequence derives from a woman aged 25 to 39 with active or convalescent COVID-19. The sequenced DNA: TGTGCCATCAGTGAGTCCGGGACAGGAATTCCCTACGAGCAGTACTTC. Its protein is CAISESGTGIPYEQYF.